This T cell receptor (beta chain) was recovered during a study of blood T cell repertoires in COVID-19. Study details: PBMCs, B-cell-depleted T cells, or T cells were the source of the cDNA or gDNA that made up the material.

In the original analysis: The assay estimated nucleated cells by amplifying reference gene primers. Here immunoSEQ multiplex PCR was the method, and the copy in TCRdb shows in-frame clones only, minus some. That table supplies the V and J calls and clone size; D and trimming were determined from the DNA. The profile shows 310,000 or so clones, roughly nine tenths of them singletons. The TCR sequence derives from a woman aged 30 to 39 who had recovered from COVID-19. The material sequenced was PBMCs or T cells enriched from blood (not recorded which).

The CDR3 here is CASSILAGAGDTQYF. The DNA for the CDR3 is TGCGCCAGCAGTATTTTAGCGGGGGCTGGAGATACGCAGTATTTT. The chain joins TRBV10-2 to TRBJ2-3, with 9 bases that match TRBD2. V lost 5 bases, J lost 5 bases, and 8 bases stayed unmatched. This CDR3 has 15 amino acids. The germline V gene encodes CDR1 WSHSY and CDR2 SAAADI.